Each of the 5 T cell receptor beta chains below was sequenced from the same sample in a study of blood T cell repertoires in COVID-19. Assay used: immunoSEQ multiplex PCR; TCRdb lists only in-frame clones, some missing. This repertoire shows about 82,000 clones, approximately 82% found once; its top ten account for over 15%. Sequenced material: peripheral blood. The receptors shown here come from a woman between 55 and 75 years old with acute or convalescent COVID-19.

The chain carries TRBV3-1 (or the pseudogene TRBV3-2) and TRBJ2-1; 9 nucleotides agree with TRBD2. Germline CDR1 and CDR2: LGHDT and YNNKEL (reference sequence). J was trimmed by 9 bases and V by 0 bases; bases with no gene match: 6. CDR3 length equals 15 residues. CDR3 loop: CASSQDPAGGREQFF. DNA of the CDR3: TGTGCCAGCAGCCAAGACCCCGCGGGAGGGCGTGAGCAGTTCTTC.

In its sample, this clone was seen once. This rearrangement joins TRBV10-3 to TRBJ1-2, with D possibly TRBD1 on 5 matching bases. Germline-derived CDR1 and CDR2 are ENHRY and SYGVKD. The V and J ends lost 7 bases and 0 bases respectively, with 9 bases between them. CDR3 length equals 13 residues. The CDR3 sequence: CAINQGSNYGYTF. CDR3 nucleotide sequence: TGTGCCATCAATCAGGGTTCTAACTATGGCTACACCTTC.

The CDR3 DNA reads as TGTGCCAGCAGCTTAGTGACAGGCGGTGGCTACACCTTC. Translated, it gives CASSLVTGGGYTF. The chain combines TRBV7-2 with TRBJ1-2; maybe TRBD1 (6 bases). Germline V gene lookup returns CDR1 SGHTA and CDR2 FQGNSA. V lost 1 base, J lost 7 bases, and 10 bases lay in between. The CDR3 has 13 amino acids.

The chain carries TRBV3-1 (or the pseudogene TRBV3-2) and TRBJ1-2, with TRBD1 matching over 8 bases. Germline CDR1 LGHDT, CDR2 YNNKEL (reference sequence). The CDR3 has 15 amino acids. V lost 8 bases and J lost 6; bases outside the gene matches: 14. This CDR3 reads CASSPRAGGGNGYTF. The CDR3 DNA sequence: TGTGCCAGCTCCCCAAGGGCAGGGGGCGGGAATGGCTACACCTTC.

The V and J genes are TRBV2 and TRBJ2-1, with D perhaps TRBD2 (5 bases). V lost 2 bases and J lost 4, with 6 bases in between. Germline V gene data show CDR1 as SNHLY and CDR2 as FYNNEI. CDR3 length equals 13 residues. The CDR3 spells CASSETSYNEQFF. The DNA for the CDR3 is TGTGCCAGCAGTGAAACTAGTTACAATGAGCAGTTCTTC.